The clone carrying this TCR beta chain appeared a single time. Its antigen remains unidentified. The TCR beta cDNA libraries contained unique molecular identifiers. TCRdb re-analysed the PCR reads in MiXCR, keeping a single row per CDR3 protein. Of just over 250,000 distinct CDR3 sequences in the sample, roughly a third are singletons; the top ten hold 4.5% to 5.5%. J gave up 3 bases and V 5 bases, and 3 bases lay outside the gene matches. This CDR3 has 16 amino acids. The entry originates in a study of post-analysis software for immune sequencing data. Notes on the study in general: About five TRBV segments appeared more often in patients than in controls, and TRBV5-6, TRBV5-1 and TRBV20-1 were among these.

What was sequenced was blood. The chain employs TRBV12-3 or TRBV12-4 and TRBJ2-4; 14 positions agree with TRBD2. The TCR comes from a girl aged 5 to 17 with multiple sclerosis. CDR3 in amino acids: CASSPTSGRDKNIQYF. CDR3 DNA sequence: TGTGCCAGCAGTCCGACTAGCGGGAGGGACAAAAACATTCAGTACTTC.